The 10 T cell receptor beta chains listed next were all sequenced from one sample in a study of CD8 T cells in Susac syndrome (dated by TCRdb to between 2018 and 2021). Libraries were made using the immunoSEQ multiplex PCR assay. RNA was extracted using the RNeasy kit, and about 0.5 to 1 ug of the RNA was reverse transcribed with random hexamers. Using fastp trimming at Q25 and MiXCR clonotype assembly, TCRdb reanalyzed the public sequencing data and kept in-frame beta chains. Identical CDR3 proteins give one entry, which carries the most common genes and DNA. The sample yields about 290,000 distinct CDR3 sequences; around nine tenths were counted once. The ten largest clones represent approximately 0.18% of the sample. Sequencing used CD8+ T cells from PBMCs. These receptor sequences come from a human donor with multiple sclerosis.

Written as DNA, the CDR3 is TGTGCCAGCAGTTCCTTACAGGGGGTAGGGGACGAGCAGTACTTC. Translation gives CASSSLQGVGDEQYF. The chain is built from TRBV27 and TRBJ2-7; 8 nucleotides agree with TRBD1. Germline V gives CDR1 MNHEY, CDR2 SMNVEV (reference sequence). With V trimmed by 4 bases and J by 5 bases, 10 bases remained unmatched. The CDR3 runs 15 residues.

The chain employs TRBV29-1 and TRBJ1-1; D is unclear. V lost 1 base to trimming and J lost 6 bases, with 6 bases between them. This CDR3 comprises 11 residues. Germline assignment: CDR1 SQVTM and CDR2 ANQGSEA. The chain's CDR3 is CSVEGRAEAFF. DNA for the CDR3: TGCAGCGTTGAAGGCCGGGCTGAAGCTTTCTTT.

The rearrangement joins TRBV4-3 to TRBJ1-5; 7 bases agree with TRBD1. From germline, CDR1 is LGHNA and CDR2 YSLEER. V lost 1 base to trimming and J lost 2 bases; unmatched junction nucleotides: 2. The CDR3 extends over 15 amino acids. The CDR3 loop is CASSQGQGGNQPQHF. CDR3 DNA: TGCGCCAGCAGCCAAGGGCAGGGGGGCAATCAGCCCCAGCATTTT.

CDR3 amino acids: CASSLRETGTDTQYF. CDR3 coding DNA: TGTGCCAGCAGTTTAAGGGAGACAGGGACAGATACGCAGTATTTT. The rearrangement joins TRBV28 to TRBJ2-3; the match to TRBD1 covers 7 bases. The germline CDR1 and CDR2 sequences are MDHEN and SYDVKM. The CDR3 contains 15 residues. Trimming removed 2 bases from V and 3 bases from J; junction bases left unmatched: 5.

The V gene is TRBV27, the J gene TRBJ2-7; a weak D match, TRBD1 (6 bases). The V and J ends lost 6 bases and 6 bases respectively, with 18 bases between them. Germline loops: CDR1 MNHEY, CDR2 SMNVEV (reference sequence). CDR3 length: 14 amino acids. CDR3 sequence (DNA): TGTGCCAGCAGCTTTGGGACAAGCTCGTCCGAGCAGTACTTC. It codes for CASSFGTSSSEQYF.

The chain combines TRBV12-3 or TRBV12-4 with TRBJ2-3; TRBD2 agrees at 16 bases. V dropped 4 bases and J dropped 2; count of bases not matched to a gene: 9. This CDR3 has 19 residues. The CDR3 region has the DNA TGTGCCAGCAGTTCCCTGGGACTAGCGGGAGGGCCGATCACAGATACGCAGTATTTT. Protein: CASSSLGLAGGPITDTQYF.

This clonotype was recorded only once. The chain links TRBV30 to TRBJ2-1, with TRBD2 matching 10 bases. Germline V gene lookup returns CDR1 GTSNPN and CDR2 SVGIG (reference sequence). The V gene end was trimmed by 4 bases and the J gene end by 5 bases; junction bases not matched to a gene: 20. The CDR3 is 19 residues long. CDR3 sequence: CAWIPISGTSGTQNNEQFF. The CDR3 coding sequence is TGTGCCTGGATCCCTATCAGCGGAACTAGCGGGACCCAAAACAATGAGCAGTTCTTC.

This clonotype was detected a few times. This rearrangement joins TRBV21-1 to TRBJ2-3. TRBV21-1 is flagged as a pseudogene. This CDR3 spans 13 amino acids. The CDR3 reads CASSKAHTDTQYF. DNA for the CDR3: TGTGCCAGCAGCAAAGCCCACACAGATACGCAGTATTTT.

The chain has TRBV29-1 and TRBJ2-7; D may correspond to TRBD1 or TRBD2 (6 bases each). CDR1 is SQVTM and CDR2 is ANQGSEA in the germline V gene. The CDR3 has 11 amino acids. V gave up 7 bases and J gave up 6 bases, with 13 bases separating them. CDR3 nucleotides: TGCAGCGGCCAAGGGGGAGGCGAGCAGTACTTC. This encodes CSGQGGGEQYF.

The chain links TRBV7-8 to TRBJ2-1; tentatively, D is TRBD2 (5 bases). Trimming pared 1 base from V and 1 base from J, leaving 11 bases between. The CDR3 extends over 16 amino acids. The germline gives CDR1 SGHVS, CDR2 FQNEAQ. DNA of the CDR3: TGTGCCAGCAGCTTAGGCCGCCGGGGTTCCTACAATGAGCAGTTCTTC. Translating gives CASSLGRRGSYNEQFF.